This TCR beta chain was recovered during a study of blood T cell repertoires in COVID-19. The overall study: Specimens from acute and convalescent COVID-19 originated in the United States, Italy and Spain. PBMCs, B-cell-depleted T cells, or T cells were the source of the cDNA or gDNA that made up the material.

Germline CDR1 reads SGHTA; CDR2 reads FQGTGA. This CDR3 is 13 amino acids long. V lost 7 bases, J lost 7 bases, and 5 bases stayed unmatched. Per the study methods: Reference gene primer amplification yielded estimated nucleated cell counts. Some clones are missing from TCRdb's copy, which holds only in-frame ones; the method was immunoSEQ multiplex PCR. That table furnishes V, J and clone size, whereas the DNA furnished D and trimming. The data hold about 80,000 clones, with approximately 85% observed a single time. Enrolment of Seattle patients took place during active infection, and they were followed longitudinally.

The sample consisted of peripheral blood. The chain joins TRBV7-3 to TRBJ2-2; the match to TRBD2 covers 8 bases. The receptor's source is a man over 45 with COVID-19, enrolled during active disease. The CDR3 DNA follows: TGTGCCAGCACTAGCGGGTTAAACGGGGAGCTGTTTTTT. Amino acid sequence: CASTSGLNGELFF. Full variable domain (rest looked up from reference TRBV7-3 and TRBJ2-2): GAGVSQTPSNKVTEKGKYVELRCDPISGHTALYWYRQSLGQGPEFLIYFQGTGAADDSGLPNDRFFAVRPEGSVSTLKIQRTERGDSAVYLCASTSGLNGELFFGEGSRLTVL.